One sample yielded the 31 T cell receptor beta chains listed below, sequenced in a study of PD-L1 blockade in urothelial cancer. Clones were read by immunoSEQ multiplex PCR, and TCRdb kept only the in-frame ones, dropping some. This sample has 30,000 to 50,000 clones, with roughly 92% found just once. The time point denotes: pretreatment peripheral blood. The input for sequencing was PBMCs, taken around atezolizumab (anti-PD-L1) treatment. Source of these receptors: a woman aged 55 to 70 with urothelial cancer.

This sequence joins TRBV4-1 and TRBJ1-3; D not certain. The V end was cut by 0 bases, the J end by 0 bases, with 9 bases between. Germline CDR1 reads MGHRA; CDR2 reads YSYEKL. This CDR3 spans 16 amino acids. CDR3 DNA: TGCGCCAGCAGCCAAGATCGTAGACACTCTGGAAACACCATATATTTT. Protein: CASSQDRRHSGNTIYF.

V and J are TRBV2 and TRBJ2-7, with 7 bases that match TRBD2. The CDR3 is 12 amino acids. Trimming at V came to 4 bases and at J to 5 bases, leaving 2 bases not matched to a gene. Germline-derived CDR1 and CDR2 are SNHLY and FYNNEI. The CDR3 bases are TGTGCCAGCAGTGTTGGGGGGGACGAGCAGTACTTC. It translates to CASSVGGDEQYF. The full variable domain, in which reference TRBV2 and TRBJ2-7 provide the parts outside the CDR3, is EPEVTQTPSHQVTQMGQEVILRCVPISNHLYFYWYRQILGQKVEFLVSFYNNEISEKSEIFDDQFSVERPDGSNFTLKIRSTKLEDSAMYFCASSVGGDEQYFGPGTRLTVT.

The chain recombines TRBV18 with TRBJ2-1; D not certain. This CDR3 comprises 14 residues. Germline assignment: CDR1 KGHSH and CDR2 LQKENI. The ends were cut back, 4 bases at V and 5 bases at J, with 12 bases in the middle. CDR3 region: CASSLYARNNEQFF. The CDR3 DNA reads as TGTGCCAGCTCACTTTATGCGCGGAACAATGAGCAGTTCTTC.

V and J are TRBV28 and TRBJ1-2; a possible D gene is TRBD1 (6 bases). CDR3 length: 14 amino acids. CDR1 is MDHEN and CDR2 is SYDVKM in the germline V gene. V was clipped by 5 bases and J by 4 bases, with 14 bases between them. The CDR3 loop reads CASSPGAGVYGYTF. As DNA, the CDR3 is TGTGCCAGCAGTCCAGGGGCAGGCGTCTATGGCTACACCTTC.

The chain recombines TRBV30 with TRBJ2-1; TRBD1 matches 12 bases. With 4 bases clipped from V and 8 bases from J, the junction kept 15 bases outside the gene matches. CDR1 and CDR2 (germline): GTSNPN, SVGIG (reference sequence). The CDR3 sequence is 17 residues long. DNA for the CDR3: TGTGCCTGGAAAGGGGGACAGGGGGCGGCGTTGATATATGAGCAGTTCTTC. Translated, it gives CAWKGGQGAALIYEQFF.

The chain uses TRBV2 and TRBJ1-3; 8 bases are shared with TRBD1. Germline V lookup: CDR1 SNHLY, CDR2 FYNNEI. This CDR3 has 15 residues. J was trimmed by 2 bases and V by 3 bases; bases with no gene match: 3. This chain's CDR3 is CASSEGTGAGNTIYF. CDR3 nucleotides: TGTGCCAGCAGTGAGGGGACAGGAGCTGGAAACACCATATATTTT.

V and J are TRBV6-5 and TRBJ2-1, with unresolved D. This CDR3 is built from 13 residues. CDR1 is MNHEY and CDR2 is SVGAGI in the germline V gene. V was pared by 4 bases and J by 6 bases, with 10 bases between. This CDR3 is CASSLRLTNEQFF. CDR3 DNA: TGTGCCAGCAGTTTAAGACTTACCAATGAGCAGTTCTTC.

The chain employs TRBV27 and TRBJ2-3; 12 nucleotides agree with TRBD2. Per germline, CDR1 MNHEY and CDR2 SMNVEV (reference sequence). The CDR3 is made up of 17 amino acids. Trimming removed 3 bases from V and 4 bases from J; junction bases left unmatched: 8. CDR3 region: CASSFAPTSGSADTQYF. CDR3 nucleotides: TGTGCCAGCAGTTTCGCTCCGACTAGCGGGAGTGCAGATACGCAGTATTTT.

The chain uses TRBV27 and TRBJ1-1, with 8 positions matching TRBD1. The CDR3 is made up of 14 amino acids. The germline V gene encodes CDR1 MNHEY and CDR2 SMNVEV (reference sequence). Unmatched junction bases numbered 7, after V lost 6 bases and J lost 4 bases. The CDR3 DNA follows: TGTGCCAGCAGCCCAGGGGGCCCGGCCACTGAAGCTTTCTTT. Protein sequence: CASSPGGPATEAFF.

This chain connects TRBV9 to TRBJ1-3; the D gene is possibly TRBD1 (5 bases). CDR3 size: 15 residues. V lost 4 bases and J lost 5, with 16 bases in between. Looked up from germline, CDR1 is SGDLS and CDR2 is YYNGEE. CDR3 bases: TGTGCCAGCAGCTCGGGGGGGGAAGTAAGAAACACCATATATTTT. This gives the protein CASSSGGEVRNTIYF.

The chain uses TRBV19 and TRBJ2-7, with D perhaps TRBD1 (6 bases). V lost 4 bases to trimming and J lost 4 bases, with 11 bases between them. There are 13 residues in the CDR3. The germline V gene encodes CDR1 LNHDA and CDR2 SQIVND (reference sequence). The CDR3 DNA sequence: TGTGCCAGTAGTAAGGGGGATCGTTACGAGCAGTACTTC. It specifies CASSKGDRYEQYF.

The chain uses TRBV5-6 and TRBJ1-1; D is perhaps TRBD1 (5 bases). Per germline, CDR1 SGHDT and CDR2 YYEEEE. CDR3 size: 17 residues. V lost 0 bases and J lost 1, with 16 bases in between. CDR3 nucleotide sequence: TGTGCCAGCAGCTTGGCGGGGGTGTTGCTTGGGAACACTGAAGCTTTCTTT. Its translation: CASSLAGVLLGNTEAFF.

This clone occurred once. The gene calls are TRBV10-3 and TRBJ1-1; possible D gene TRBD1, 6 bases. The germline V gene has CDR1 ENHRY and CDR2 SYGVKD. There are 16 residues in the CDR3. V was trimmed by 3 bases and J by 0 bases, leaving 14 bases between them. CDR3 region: CAISERPGHVNTEAFF. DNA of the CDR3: TGTGCCATCAGTGAAAGACCGGGACACGTGAACACTGAAGCTTTCTTT.

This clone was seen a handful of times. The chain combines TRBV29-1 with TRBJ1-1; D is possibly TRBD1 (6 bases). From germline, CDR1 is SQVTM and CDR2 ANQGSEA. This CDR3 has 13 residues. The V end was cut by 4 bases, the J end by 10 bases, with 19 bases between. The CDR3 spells CSVARDMKGAAFF. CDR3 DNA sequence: TGCAGCGTTGCCCGGGACATGAAAGGAGCAGCTTTCTTT.

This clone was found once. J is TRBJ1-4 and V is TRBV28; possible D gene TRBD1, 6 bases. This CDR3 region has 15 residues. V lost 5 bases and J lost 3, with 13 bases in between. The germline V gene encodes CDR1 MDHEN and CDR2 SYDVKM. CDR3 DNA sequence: TGTGCCAGCAGTCCTACGACAGGTTCTAATGAAAAACTGTTTTTT. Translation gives CASSPTTGSNEKLFF.

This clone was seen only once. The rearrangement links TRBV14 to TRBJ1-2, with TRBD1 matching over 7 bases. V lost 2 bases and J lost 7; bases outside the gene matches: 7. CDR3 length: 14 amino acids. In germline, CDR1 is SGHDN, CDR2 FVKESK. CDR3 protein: CASSQLSGGVGYTF. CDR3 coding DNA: TGTGCCAGCAGCCAACTGTCAGGGGGAGTTGGCTACACCTTC.

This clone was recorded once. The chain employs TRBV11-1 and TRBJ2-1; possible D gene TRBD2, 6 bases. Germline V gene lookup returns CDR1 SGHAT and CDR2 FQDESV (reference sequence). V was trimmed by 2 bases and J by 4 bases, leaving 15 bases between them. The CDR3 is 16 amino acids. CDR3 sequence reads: CASSLRPGRTYNEQFF. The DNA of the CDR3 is TGTGCCAGCAGCTTAAGGCCAGGGAGGACTTACAATGAGCAGTTCTTC.

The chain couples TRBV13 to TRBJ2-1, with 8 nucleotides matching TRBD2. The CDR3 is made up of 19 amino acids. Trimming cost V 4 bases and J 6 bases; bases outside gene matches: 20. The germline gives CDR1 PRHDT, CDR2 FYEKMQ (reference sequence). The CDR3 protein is CASSSKIAGTSGRVNEQFF. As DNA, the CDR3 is TGTGCCAGCAGCTCGAAGATAGCCGGGACTAGTGGTCGGGTCAATGAGCAGTTCTTC.

CDR3 DNA: TGTGCCTGGAATCGGGAGCGCGGGGAGCTGTTTTTT. This translates into CAWNRERGELFF. The genes are TRBV30 and TRBJ2-2, with D maybe TRBD2 (6 bases). CDR3 length equals 12 residues. Trimming took 4 bases from V and 7 from J, leaving 10 bases between them. The germline gives CDR1 GTSNPN, CDR2 SVGIG (reference sequence).

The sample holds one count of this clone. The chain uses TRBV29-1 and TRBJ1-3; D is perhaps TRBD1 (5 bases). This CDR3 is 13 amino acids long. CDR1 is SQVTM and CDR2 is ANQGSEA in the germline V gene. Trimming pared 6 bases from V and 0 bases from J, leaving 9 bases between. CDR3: CSVRRGSGNTIYF. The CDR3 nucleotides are TGCAGCGTGCGAAGGGGCTCTGGAAACACCATATATTTT.

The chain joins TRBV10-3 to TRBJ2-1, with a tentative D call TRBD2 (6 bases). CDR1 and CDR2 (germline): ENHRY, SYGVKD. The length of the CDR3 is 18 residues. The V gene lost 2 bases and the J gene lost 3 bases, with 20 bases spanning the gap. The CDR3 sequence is CAISEGPEGPRVYNEQFF. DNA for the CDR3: TGTGCCATCAGTGAGGGGCCGGAGGGCCCCCGGGTCTACAATGAGCAGTTCTTC.

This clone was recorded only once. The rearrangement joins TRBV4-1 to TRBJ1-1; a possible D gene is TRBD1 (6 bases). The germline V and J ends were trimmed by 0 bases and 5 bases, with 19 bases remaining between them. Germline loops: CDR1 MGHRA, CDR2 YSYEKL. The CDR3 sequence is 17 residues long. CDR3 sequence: CASSQETYRGRETEAFF. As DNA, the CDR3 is TGCGCCAGCAGCCAAGAAACTTACCGGGGGCGGGAGACTGAAGCTTTCTTT.

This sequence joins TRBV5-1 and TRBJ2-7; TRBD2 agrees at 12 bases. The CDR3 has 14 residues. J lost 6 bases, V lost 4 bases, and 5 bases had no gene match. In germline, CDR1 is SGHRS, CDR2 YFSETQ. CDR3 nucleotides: TGCGCCAGCAGCACTGCTAGCGGGAGGGCCGAGCAGTACTTC. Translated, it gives CASSTASGRAEQYF.

CDR3 nucleotides: TGTGCCAGCAGCCAATTGGGGAGTGGCACAGATACGCAGTATTTT. This sequence encodes CASSQLGSGTDTQYF. This sequence joins TRBV14 and TRBJ2-3; maybe TRBD2 (5 bases). With 2 bases removed from V and 1 base from J, the gap between germline ends came to 10 bases. Germline V gene data show CDR1 as SGHDN and CDR2 as FVKESK. The CDR3 totals 15 residues.

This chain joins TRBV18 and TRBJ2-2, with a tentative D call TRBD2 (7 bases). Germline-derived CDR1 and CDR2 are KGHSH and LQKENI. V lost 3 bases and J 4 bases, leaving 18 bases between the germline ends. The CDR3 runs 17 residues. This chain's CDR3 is CASSPPFGGPVTGELFF. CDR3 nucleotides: TGTGCCAGCTCACCGCCCTTCGGGGGGCCGGTCACCGGGGAGCTGTTTTTT.

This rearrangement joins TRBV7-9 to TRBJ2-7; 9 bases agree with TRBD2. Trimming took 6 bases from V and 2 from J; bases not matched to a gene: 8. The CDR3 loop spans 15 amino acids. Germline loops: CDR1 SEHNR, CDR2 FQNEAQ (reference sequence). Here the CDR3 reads CASRPAGGPAYEQYF. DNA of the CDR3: TGTGCCAGCAGGCCCGCGGGAGGGCCAGCCTACGAGCAGTACTTC.

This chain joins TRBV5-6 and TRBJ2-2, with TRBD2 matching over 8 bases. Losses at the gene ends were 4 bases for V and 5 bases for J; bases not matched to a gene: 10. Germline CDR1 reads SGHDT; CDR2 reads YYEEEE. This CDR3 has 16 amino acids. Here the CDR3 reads CASSPPGGAETGELFF. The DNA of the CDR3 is TGTGCCAGCAGCCCCCCGGGGGGGGCTGAGACCGGGGAGCTGTTTTTT.

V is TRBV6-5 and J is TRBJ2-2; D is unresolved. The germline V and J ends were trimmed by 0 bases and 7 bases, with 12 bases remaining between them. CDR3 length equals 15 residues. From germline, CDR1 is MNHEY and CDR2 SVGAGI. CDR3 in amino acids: CASSYSPNSGGELFF. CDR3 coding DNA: TGTGCCAGCAGTTACTCGCCTAACAGTGGCGGGGAGCTGTTTTTT.

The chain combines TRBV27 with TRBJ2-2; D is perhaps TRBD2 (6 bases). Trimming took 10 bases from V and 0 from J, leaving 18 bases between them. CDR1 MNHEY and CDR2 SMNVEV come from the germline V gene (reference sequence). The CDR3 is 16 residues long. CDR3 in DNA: TGTGCCACCCGGGACTCGCACCTATCGAACACCGGGGAGCTGTTTTTT. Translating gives CATRDSHLSNTGELFF.

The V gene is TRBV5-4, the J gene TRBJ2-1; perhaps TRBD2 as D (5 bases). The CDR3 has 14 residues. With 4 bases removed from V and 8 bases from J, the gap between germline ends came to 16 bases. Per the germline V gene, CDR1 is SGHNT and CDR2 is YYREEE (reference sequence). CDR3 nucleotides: TGTGCCAGCAGCCCTGGACTTAACGCAGATGAGCAGTTCTTC. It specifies CASSPGLNADEQFF.

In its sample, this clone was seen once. The CDR3: CASRSEAATGELFF. CDR3 bases: TGCGCCAGCAGGAGCGAAGCGGCCACCGGGGAGCTGTTTTTT. This rearrangement joins TRBV5-1 to TRBJ2-2; D perhaps matches TRBD2 (5 bases). The CDR3 consists of 14 residues. Germline V CDR1 and CDR2: SGHRS, YFSETQ. The V gene lost 5 bases and the J gene lost 4 bases, with 12 bases spanning the gap.